These 31 T cell receptor beta chains originate from one sample sequenced in a study of T cell responses to AZD1222 COVID-19 vaccine. Some clones are missing from TCRdb's copy, which holds only in-frame ones; the method was immunoSEQ multiplex PCR. The table has some 140,000 clones, roughly 82% seen once. Sequenced material: peripheral blood, taken on day 0 of AZD1222 vaccination. These receptors all come from an adult in good health.

The chain joins TRBV2 to TRBJ2-5; 7 bases align to TRBD1. V trimming: 7 bases; J trimming: 2 bases; junction bases outside the gene matches: 7. The CDR3 has 14 amino acids. Germline CDR1 SNHLY, CDR2 FYNNEI. CDR3 residues: CASTPTTGQETQYF. CDR3 coding DNA: TGTGCCAGCACCCCTACGACAGGGCAAGAGACCCAGTACTTC.

The J gene is TRBJ2-1, the V gene TRBV11-2; 9 nucleotides line up with TRBD1. The CDR3 length is 16 residues. After removal of 5 bases from V and 7 bases from J, the junction contained 12 bases not matched to a gene. Germline loops: CDR1 SGHAT, CDR2 FQNNGV. The CDR3 is CASSNPQGATGNEQFF. The CDR3 DNA reads as TGTGCCAGCAGCAACCCACAGGGGGCTACGGGAAATGAGCAGTTCTTC.

Comment on this clone: The junction departs from the called germline gene at one end, perhaps through a read error. The V call is TRBV4-1, the J call TRBJ1-2; TRBD1 matches 10 bases. CDR1 MGHRA and CDR2 YSYEKL come from the germline V gene. The CDR3 is 14 residues long. CDR3 bases: TGCGCCAGCAGCCGCCCAGGACAGGGGGATCTCGGGTCCTTC. Protein product: CASSRPGQGDLGSF.

The chain carries TRBV4-2 and TRBJ1-2, with 8 nucleotides matching TRBD1. CDR3 size: 15 residues. CDR1 LGHNA and CDR2 YNFKEQ come from the germline V gene. With V trimmed by 3 bases and J by 6 bases, 9 bases remained unmatched. The CDR3 region has the DNA TGTGCCAGCAGCCACCCCAGGGCAGGGGGCAATGGCTACACCTTC. Its protein is CASSHPRAGGNGYTF.

The chain joins TRBV21-1 to TRBJ1-5. TRBV21-1 is noted as a pseudogene. CDR3 length: 18 amino acids. CDR3 in amino acids: CAAAGGGGDLYSNQPQHF. DNA of the CDR3: TGTGCCGCCGCAGGGGGAGGGGGAGACCTCTATAGCAATCAGCCCCAGCATTTT.

The genes are TRBV11-2 and TRBJ1-1; D perhaps matches TRBD1 (6 bases). The CDR3 sequence is 14 residues long. The V end lost 1 base, the J end lost 6 bases, and 12 bases lay between the germline ends. Germline V CDR1 and CDR2: SGHAT, FQNNGV. This CDR3 is CASSLVPDRPEAFF. The DNA for the CDR3 is TGTGCCAGCAGCTTAGTACCGGACAGACCTGAAGCTTTCTTT.

V and J are TRBV6-1 and TRBJ2-1; 12 bases are shared with TRBD1. Germline CDR1 and CDR2: MNHNS and SASEGT. The V and J ends lost 4 bases and 0 bases, in that order; junction bases with no gene match: 4. The CDR3 extends over 17 amino acids. The CDR3 DNA sequence: TGTGCCAGCAGTGCCGGGACAGGGGGCGCCTCCTACAATGAGCAGTTCTTC. It encodes CASSAGTGGASYNEQFF.

The rearrangement joins TRBV29-1 to TRBJ2-1, with 8 bases lining up with TRBD2. The length of the CDR3 is 14 residues. Per the germline V gene, CDR1 is SQVTM and CDR2 is ANQGSEA. Unmatched junction bases numbered 9, after V lost 7 bases and J lost 4 bases. The CDR3 reads CSADRGGAYNEQFF. The CDR3 coding sequence is TGCAGCGCCGACCGGGGGGGGGCTTACAATGAGCAGTTCTTC.

J is TRBJ2-7 and V is TRBV12-3 or TRBV12-4; no clear D gene. The germline V and J ends were trimmed by 4 bases and 0 bases, with 4 bases remaining between them. CDR3 length: 12 amino acids. CDR3 amino acids: CASSWASYEQYF. As DNA, the CDR3 is TGTGCCAGCAGTTGGGCCTCCTACGAGCAGTACTTC.

V gene TRBV4-1 combines with J gene TRBJ2-7; D is unresolved. Trimming cost V 0 bases and J 0 bases, with 12 bases left between them. The CDR3 consists of 16 residues. Germline CDR1 MGHRA, CDR2 YSYEKL. This chain's CDR3 is CASSQERPQSSYEQYF. DNA for the CDR3: TGCGCCAGCAGCCAAGAGCGCCCCCAGAGCTCCTACGAGCAGTACTTC.

The V and J genes are TRBV14 and TRBJ1-4, with 10 bases matching TRBD1. V dropped 2 bases and J dropped 7; count of bases not matched to a gene: 10. The germline V gene has CDR1 SGHDN and CDR2 FVKESK. The CDR3 runs 17 residues. The CDR3 is CASSQRRARQGAEKLFF. CDR3 in DNA: TGTGCCAGCAGCCAACGGCGAGCTCGACAGGGGGCTGAAAAACTGTTTTTT.

The V call is TRBV7-9, the J call TRBJ2-2, with D uncertain. The V and J ends lost 9 bases and 2 bases respectively, with 7 bases between them. This CDR3 is built from 12 residues. Germline lookup yields CDR1 SEHNR and CDR2 FQNEAQ (reference sequence). In nucleotides, the CDR3 is TGTGCCAGGGACCTCAACACCGGGGAGCTGTTTTTT. It encodes CARDLNTGELFF.

This chain uses TRBV7-9 with TRBJ1-4; D remains unclear. Germline values: CDR1 SEHNR, CDR2 FQNEAQ (reference sequence). The CDR3 contains 15 residues. V lost 5 bases, J lost 8 bases, and 18 bases lay in between. The CDR3 here is CASSPGADLGEKLFF. The CDR3 DNA sequence: TGTGCCAGCAGCCCAGGTGCGGATTTAGGGGAAAAACTGTTTTTT.

J is TRBJ1-3 and V is TRBV5-1; a weak D match, TRBD1 (5 bases). The CDR3 length is 15 residues. Deletions cut 0 bases from V and 0 bases from J, with 7 bases between. Germline V gives CDR1 SGHRS, CDR2 YFSETQ. CDR3 region: CASSLDRSSGNTIYF. The CDR3 bases are TGCGCCAGCAGCTTGGACAGGAGCTCTGGAAACACCATATATTTT.

This sequence joins TRBV6-1 and TRBJ2-7; D unresolved. Trimming took 2 bases from V and 10 from J, leaving 18 bases between them. This CDR3 is built from 14 residues. Germline CDR1 reads MNHNS; CDR2 reads SASEGT. The CDR3 spells CASSELPTASGQYF. The CDR3 nucleotides are TGTGCCAGCAGTGAATTACCCACAGCTTCTGGCCAGTACTTC.

CDR3 DNA: TGTGCCAGCTCACTCGGACAGGGCGGGAACACTGAAGCTTTCTTT. Encoded protein: CASSLGQGGNTEAFF. The chain carries TRBV18 and TRBJ1-1; 8 positions match TRBD1. Germline V lookup: CDR1 KGHSH, CDR2 LQKENI. The junction had 5 bases not matched to a gene; V was cut back by 4 bases and J by 1 base. The CDR3 sequence is 15 residues long.

This chain connects TRBV28 to TRBJ1-2; the D gene is possibly TRBD1 (6 bases). CDR3 length: 20 residues. Trimming removed 3 bases at V and 4 bases at J, with 30 bases between. Germline CDR1 is MDHEN and CDR2 is SYDVKM. The chain's CDR3 is CASSFRGGLGRLAVFYGYTF. In DNA form, the CDR3 reads TGTGCCAGCAGTTTTAGAGGGGGTCTGGGCAGGCTTGCAGTGTTCTATGGCTACACCTTC.

A few counts support this clone. This rearrangement joins TRBV5-1 to TRBJ1-4, with D uncertain. V dropped 1 base and J dropped 0 bases, with 16 bases sitting between them. Germline V gene data show CDR1 as SGHRS and CDR2 as YFSETQ. The length of the CDR3 is 18 residues. The CDR3 DNA is TGCGCCAGCAGCTTGTCCCCTCTCCTCTCTGCAACTAATGAAAAACTGTTTTTT. Amino acids: CASSLSPLLSATNEKLFF.

The rearrangement links TRBV7-8 to TRBJ1-5; D is perhaps TRBD1 (5 bases). The CDR3 length is 14 residues. From germline, CDR1 is SGHVS and CDR2 FQNEAQ. Trimming removed 1 base from V and 6 bases from J, with 10 bases in between. The CDR3 DNA reads TGTGCCAGCAGCTTAGAACGGGGCGGTCAGCCCCAGCATTTT. It codes for CASSLERGGQPQHF.

This clone has more than one count but fewer than ten. The rearrangement links TRBV7-6 to TRBJ2-7; 7 bases are shared with TRBD1. Germline V gene data show CDR1 as SGHVS and CDR2 as FNYEAQ. The junction had 4 bases not matched to a gene; V was cut back by 5 bases and J by 0 bases. The CDR3 is made up of 14 amino acids. The CDR3 nucleotides read TGTGCCAGCAGCGATAGGGACAGCTCCTACGAGCAGTACTTC. Its translation is CASSDRDSSYEQYF.

J is TRBJ1-1 and V is TRBV7-3, with D uncertain. V was clipped by 0 bases and J by 1 base, with 3 bases between them. The V gene's germline CDR1 is SGHTA and CDR2 FQGTGA. The CDR3 totals 13 residues. For the CDR3, the DNA is TGTGCCAGCAGCTTAACAGGGAACACTGAAGCTTTCTTT. Its protein is CASSLTGNTEAFF.

The chain links TRBV20-1 to TRBJ2-5; D gene ambiguous. The CDR3 consists of 11 residues. Germline values: CDR1 DFQATT, CDR2 SNEGSKA (reference sequence). The V and J ends lost 2 bases and 5 bases respectively, with 6 bases between them. Written as DNA, the CDR3 is TGCAGTGCTAGACCTCAGGAGACCCAGTACTTC. Its protein product is CSARPQETQYF.

This chain uses TRBV11-1 with TRBJ1-6; 9 bases line up with TRBD1. The CDR3 has 15 residues. V shed 6 bases and J 3 bases; nucleotides not matched to a gene: 3. Germline assignment: CDR1 SGHAT and CDR2 FQDESV (reference sequence). In DNA, the CDR3 is TGTGCCAGCAGTACAGGGGGCGGCTATAATTCACCCCTCCACTTT. Translation gives CASSTGGGYNSPLHF. The entire variable domain, with the rest obtained from reference TRBV11-1 and TRBJ1-6, is as follows: EAEVAQSPRYKITEKSQAVAFWCDPISGHATLYWYRQILGQGPELLVQFQDESVVDDSQLPKDRFSAERLKGVDSTLKIQPAELGDSAMYLCASSTGGGYNSPLHFGNGTRLTVT.

The chain combines TRBV5-1 with TRBJ1-5, with D possibly TRBD1 on 5 matching bases. CDR3 length: 13 amino acids. Germline lookup yields CDR1 SGHRS and CDR2 YFSETQ. Trimming took 5 bases from V and 5 from J, leaving 11 bases between them. CDR3 region: CASRRGIDQPQHF. CDR3 DNA sequence: TGCGCCAGCAGGCGGGGCATCGATCAGCCCCAGCATTTT.

J is TRBJ2-5 and V is TRBV5-1; 8 bases agree with TRBD2. Trimming removed 1 base from V and 1 base from J; junction bases left unmatched: 6. The CDR3 has 16 residues. In germline, CDR1 is SGHRS, CDR2 YFSETQ. CDR3 sequence: CASSLRGGGPQETQYF. The CDR3 DNA follows: TGCGCCAGCAGCTTGCGTGGCGGGGGGCCCCAAGAGACCCAGTACTTC.

This clone was seen a handful of times. The chain joins TRBV27 to TRBJ2-7; TRBD1 matches at 8 bases. With V trimmed by 7 bases and J by 6 bases, 17 bases remained unmatched. The CDR3 consists of 16 residues. The germline V gene encodes CDR1 MNHEY and CDR2 SMNVEV (reference sequence). CDR3 loop: CASTYLRTGLPGEQYF. Here the CDR3 DNA reads TGTGCCAGCACTTACCTACGGACAGGGTTACCGGGCGAGCAGTACTTC.

The rearrangement uses TRBV11-2 and TRBJ1-5; TRBD1 is a possible D gene (6 bases). CDR1 is SGHAT and CDR2 is FQNNGV in the germline V gene. The CDR3 has 15 residues. V lost 3 bases and J 4 bases, leaving 13 bases between the germline ends. The CDR3 DNA is TGTGCCAGCAGCTTGGGGGTACAGGGAAATCAGCCCCAGCATTTT. This codes for CASSLGVQGNQPQHF.

This chain links TRBV2 with TRBJ2-7, with 11 bases that match TRBD1. The CDR3 contains 16 residues. J gave up 0 bases and V 5 bases, and 6 bases lay outside the gene matches. Germline assignment: CDR1 SNHLY and CDR2 FYNNEI. The CDR3 DNA sequence: TGTGCCAGCAGTTCTAGGGGGACAGGGGGCTCCTACGAGCAGTACTTC. It yields the protein CASSSRGTGGSYEQYF.

This clone appeared a single time. V gene TRBV30 combines with J gene TRBJ1-6; D is uncertain. The CDR3 has 13 amino acids. Germline V gene sequence: CDR1 GTSNPN, CDR2 SVGIG (reference sequence). Trimming took off 0 bases at V and 7 bases at J, with 7 bases between the two ends. CDR3 sequence (DNA): TGTGCCTGGAGTGTAAGCAGGAATTCACCCCTCCACTTT. Residues: CAWSVSRNSPLHF.

The rearrangement uses TRBV2 and TRBJ1-3, with 10 bases identical to TRBD1. The V segment lost 2 bases and the J segment 2 bases; nucleotides outside the gene matches: 3. The germline gives CDR1 SNHLY, CDR2 FYNNEI. This CDR3 spans 16 amino acids. The DNA of the CDR3 is TGTGCCAGCAGTGAAATGGGACAGGGGACTGGAAACACCATATATTTT. The encoded protein is CASSEMGQGTGNTIYF.

The rearrangement uses TRBV3-1 (or the pseudogene TRBV3-2) and TRBJ2-7, with TRBD1 identical over 8 bases. V was clipped by 5 bases and J by 5 bases; unmatched bases: 8. Germline lookup yields CDR1 LGHDT and CDR2 YNNKEL (reference sequence). CDR3 size: 14 residues. Here the CDR3 reads CASSEDRAFNEQYF. CDR3 bases: TGTGCCAGCAGCGAGGACAGGGCCTTCAACGAGCAGTACTTC.